The rows below give T cell receptor beta chains drawn from one sample of a study of T cell responses to AZD1222 COVID-19 vaccine. Profiling relied on immunoSEQ multiplex PCR, and the TCRdb table lists in-frame clones only, not all of them. The sample includes 130,000 or so clones, under 90% seen only once; the top ten take approximately 6%. The sample was peripheral blood, taken on day 0 of AZD1222 vaccination. Receptor source: an adult in good health. The CDR3 runs from the conserved cysteine through the conserved F or W. Each record gives: CDR3 length, D gene, J gene, V gene, clone size, CDR3 protein, CDR3 DNA. A D gene is named only where the DNA matches it firmly. The size entry is marked missing in some rows and otherwise reads once, few, many or a size class.

>14|-|TRBJ2-1|TRBV7-6|-
CASSSPDLLDEQFF
TGTGCCAGCAGCAGCCCGGACCTTTTGGATGAGCAGTTCTTC
>14|-|TRBJ1-1|TRBV5-1|-
CASSSPNLGTEAFF
TGCGCCAGCAGCTCACCAAATCTGGGGACTGAAGCTTTCTTT
>13|-|TRBJ1-1|TRBV15|-
CATATGLNTEAFF
TGTGCCACGGCGACAGGCTTGAACACTGAAGCTTTCTTT
>13|TRBD1|TRBJ1-2|TRBV10-3|-
CAISVDRDYGYTF
TGTGCCATCAGTGTGGACAGGGACTATGGCTACACCTTC
>18|TRBD2|TRBJ2-5|TRBV4-1|-
CASSQDHSGGAYQETQYF
TGCGCCAGCAGCCAAGATCATAGCGGGGGGGCGTACCAAGAGACCCAGTACTTC
>14|-|TRBJ2-1|TRBV30|-
CAWGLSSSYNEQFF
TGTGCCTGGGGTCTAAGTAGCTCCTACAATGAGCAGTTCTTC
>16|-|TRBJ1-5|TRBV5-5|-
CASSSRFQDSRQPQHF
TGTGCCAGCAGCTCCCGGTTCCAGGACAGTCGTCAGCCCCAGCATTTT
>15|-|TRBJ1-2|TRBV13|-
CASSPPQIANYGYTF
TGTGCCAGCAGCCCTCCGCAGATAGCTAACTATGGCTACACCTTC
>15|TRBD2|TRBJ2-1|TRBV4-1|-
CASSQGSGAYNEQFF
TGCGCCAGCAGCCAAGGTAGCGGGGCTTACAATGAGCAGTTCTTC
>16|-|TRBJ2-6|TRBV29-1|few
CSATTDVDSGANVLTF
TGCAGCGCTACGACGGACGTAGACTCTGGGGCCAACGTCCTGACTTTC
>14|-|TRBJ1-3|TRBV7-9|-
CASSLSLSGNTIYF
TGTGCCAGCAGCTTAAGCCTCTCTGGAAACACCATATATTTT
>14|-|TRBJ1-2|TRBV4-1|-
CASSQATSSYGYTF
TGCGCCAGCAGCCAAGCCACCTCTTCCTATGGCTACACCTTC